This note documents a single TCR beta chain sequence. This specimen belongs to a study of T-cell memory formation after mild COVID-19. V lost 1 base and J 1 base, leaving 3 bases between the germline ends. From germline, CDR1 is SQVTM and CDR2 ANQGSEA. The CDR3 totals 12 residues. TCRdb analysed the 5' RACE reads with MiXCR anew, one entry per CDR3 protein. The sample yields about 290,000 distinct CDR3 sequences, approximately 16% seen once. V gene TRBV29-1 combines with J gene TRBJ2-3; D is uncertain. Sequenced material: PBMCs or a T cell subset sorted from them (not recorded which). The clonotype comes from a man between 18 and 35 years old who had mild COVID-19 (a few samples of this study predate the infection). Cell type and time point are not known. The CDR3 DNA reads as TGCAGCGTTGAAGGGGGCACAGATACGCAGTATTTT. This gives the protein CSVEGGTDTQYF.